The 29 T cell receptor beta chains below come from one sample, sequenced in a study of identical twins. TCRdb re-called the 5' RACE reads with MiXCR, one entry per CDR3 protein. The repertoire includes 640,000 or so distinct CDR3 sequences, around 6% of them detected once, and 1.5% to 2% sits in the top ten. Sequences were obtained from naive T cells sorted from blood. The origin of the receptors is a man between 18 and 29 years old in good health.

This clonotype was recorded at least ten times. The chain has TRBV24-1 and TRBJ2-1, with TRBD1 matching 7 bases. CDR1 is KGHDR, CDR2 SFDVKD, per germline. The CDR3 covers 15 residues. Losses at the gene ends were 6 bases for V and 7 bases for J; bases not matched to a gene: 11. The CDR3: CATSSMGQLGNEQFF. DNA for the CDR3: TGTGCCACCAGTTCGATGGGACAGCTGGGGAATGAGCAGTTCTTC.

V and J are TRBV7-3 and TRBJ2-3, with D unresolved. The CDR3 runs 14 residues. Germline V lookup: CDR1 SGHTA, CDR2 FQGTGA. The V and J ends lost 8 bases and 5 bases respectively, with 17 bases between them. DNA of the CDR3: TGTGCCAGCGCCCAAGGACGTAACGTAGATACGCAGTATTTT. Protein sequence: CASAQGRNVDTQYF.

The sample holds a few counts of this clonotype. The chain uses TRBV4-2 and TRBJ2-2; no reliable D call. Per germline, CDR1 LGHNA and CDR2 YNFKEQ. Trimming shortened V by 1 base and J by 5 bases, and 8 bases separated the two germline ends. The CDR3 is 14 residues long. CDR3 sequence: CASSQVKGTGELFF. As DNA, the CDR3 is TGTGCCAGCAGCCAAGTAAAAGGAACCGGGGAGCTGTTTTTT.

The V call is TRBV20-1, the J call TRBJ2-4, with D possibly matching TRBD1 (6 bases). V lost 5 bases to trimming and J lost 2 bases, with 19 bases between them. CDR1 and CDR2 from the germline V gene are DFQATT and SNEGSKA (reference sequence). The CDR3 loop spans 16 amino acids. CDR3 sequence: CSAQYPRGWTKNIQYF. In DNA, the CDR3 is TGCAGTGCTCAATACCCCAGGGGTTGGACCAAAAACATTCAGTACTTC.

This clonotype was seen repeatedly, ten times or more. The CDR3 region has the DNA TGTGCCAGCAGCTCCGGGGGACGCACAGATACGCAGTATTTT. It translates to CASSSGGRTDTQYF. The chain carries TRBV7-2 and TRBJ2-3; D may be TRBD2 (6 bases). CDR1 is SGHTA and CDR2 is FQGNSA in the germline V gene. V shed 4 bases and J shed 1 base, with 9 bases lying between them. The CDR3 sequence is 14 residues long.

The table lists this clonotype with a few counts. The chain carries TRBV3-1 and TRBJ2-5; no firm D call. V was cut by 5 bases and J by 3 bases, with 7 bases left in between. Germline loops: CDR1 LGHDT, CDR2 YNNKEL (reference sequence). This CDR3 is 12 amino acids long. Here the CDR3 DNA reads TGTGCCAGCAGCAAACCGAAAGAGACCCAGTACTTC. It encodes CASSKPKETQYF.

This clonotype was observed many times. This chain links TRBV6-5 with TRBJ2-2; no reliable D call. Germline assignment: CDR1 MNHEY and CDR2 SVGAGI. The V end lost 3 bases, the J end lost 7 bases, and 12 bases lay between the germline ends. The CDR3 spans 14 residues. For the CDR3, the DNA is TGTGCCAGCAGTTATAATTCCGGCCGCGGGGAGCTGTTTTTT. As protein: CASSYNSGRGELFF.

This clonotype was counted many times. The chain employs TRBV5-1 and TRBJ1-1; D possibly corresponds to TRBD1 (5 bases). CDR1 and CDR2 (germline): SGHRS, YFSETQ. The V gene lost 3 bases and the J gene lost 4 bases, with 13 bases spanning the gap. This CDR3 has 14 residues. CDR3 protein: CASSSGGLATEAFF. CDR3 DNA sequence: TGCGCCAGCAGCTCGGGGGGACTGGCCACTGAAGCTTTCTTT.

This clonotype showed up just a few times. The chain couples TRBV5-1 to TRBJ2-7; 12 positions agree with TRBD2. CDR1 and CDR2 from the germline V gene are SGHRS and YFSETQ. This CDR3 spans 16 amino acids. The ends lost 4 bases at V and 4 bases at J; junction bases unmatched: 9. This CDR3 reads CASSPTPGTSGYEQYF. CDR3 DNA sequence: TGCGCCAGCAGCCCGACCCCCGGGACTAGCGGGTACGAGCAGTACTTC.

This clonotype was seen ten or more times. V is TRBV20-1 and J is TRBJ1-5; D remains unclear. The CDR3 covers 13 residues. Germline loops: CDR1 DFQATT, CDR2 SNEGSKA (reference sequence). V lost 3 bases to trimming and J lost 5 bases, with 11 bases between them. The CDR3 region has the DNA TGCAGTGCTAGTAACAGCCAGGATCAGCCCCAGCATTTT. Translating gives CSASNSQDQPQHF.

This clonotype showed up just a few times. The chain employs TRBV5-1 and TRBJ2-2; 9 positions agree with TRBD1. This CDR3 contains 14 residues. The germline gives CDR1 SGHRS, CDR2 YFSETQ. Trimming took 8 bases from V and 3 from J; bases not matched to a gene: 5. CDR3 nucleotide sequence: TGCGCCAGTTTACAGGGGGCAGACACCGGGGAGCTGTTTTTT. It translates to CASLQGADTGELFF. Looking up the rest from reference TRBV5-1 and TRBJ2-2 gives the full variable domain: KAGVTQTPRYLIKTRGQQVTLSCSPISGHRSVSWYQQTPGQGLQFLFEYFSETQRNKGNFPGRFSGRQFSNSRSEMNVSTLELGDSALYLCASLQGADTGELFFGEGSRLTVL.

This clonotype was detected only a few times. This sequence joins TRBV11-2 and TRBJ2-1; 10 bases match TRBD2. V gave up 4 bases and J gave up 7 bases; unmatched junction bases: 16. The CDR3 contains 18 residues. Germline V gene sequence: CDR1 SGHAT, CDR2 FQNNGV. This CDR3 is CASSSAIGVAGGGNEQFF. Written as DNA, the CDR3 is TGTGCCAGCAGCTCCGCCATAGGAGTAGCGGGAGGAGGGAATGAGCAGTTCTTC.

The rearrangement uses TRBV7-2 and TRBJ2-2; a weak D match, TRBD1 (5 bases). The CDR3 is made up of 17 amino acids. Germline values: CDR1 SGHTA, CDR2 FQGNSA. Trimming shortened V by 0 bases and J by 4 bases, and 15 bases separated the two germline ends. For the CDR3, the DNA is TGTGCCAGCAGCTTAGCCAGTCCTTCAGGGTCCACCGGGGAGCTGTTTTTT. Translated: CASSLASPSGSTGELFF.

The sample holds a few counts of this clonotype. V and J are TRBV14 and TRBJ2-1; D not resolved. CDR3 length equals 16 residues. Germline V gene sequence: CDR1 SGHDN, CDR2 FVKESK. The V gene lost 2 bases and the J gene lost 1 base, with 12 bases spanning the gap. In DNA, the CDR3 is TGTGCCAGCAGCCAATTTAGCCTAAGTTCCTACAATGAGCAGTTCTTC. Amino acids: CASSQFSLSSYNEQFF.

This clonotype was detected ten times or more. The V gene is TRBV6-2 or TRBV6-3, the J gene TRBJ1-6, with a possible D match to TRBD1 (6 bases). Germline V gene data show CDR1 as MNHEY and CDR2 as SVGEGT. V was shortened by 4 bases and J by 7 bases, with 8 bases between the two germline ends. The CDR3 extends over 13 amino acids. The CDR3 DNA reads TGTGCCAGCAGTTCGACAGGAAATTCACCCCTCCACTTT. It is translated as CASSSTGNSPLHF.

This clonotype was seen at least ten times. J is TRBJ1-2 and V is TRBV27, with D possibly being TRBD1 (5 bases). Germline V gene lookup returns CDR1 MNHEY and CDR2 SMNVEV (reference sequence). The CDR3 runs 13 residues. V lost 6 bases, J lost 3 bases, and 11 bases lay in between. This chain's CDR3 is CASRPGGDYGYTF. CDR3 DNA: TGTGCCAGCAGACCGGGGGGGGACTATGGCTACACCTTC.

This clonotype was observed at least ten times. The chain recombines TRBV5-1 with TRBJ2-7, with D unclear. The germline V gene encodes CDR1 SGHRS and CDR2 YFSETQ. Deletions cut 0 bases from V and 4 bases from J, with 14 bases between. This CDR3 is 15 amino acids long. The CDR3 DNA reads TGCGCCAGCAGCTTGGAGGACGGAATACTGTACGAGCAGTACTTC. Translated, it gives CASSLEDGILYEQYF.

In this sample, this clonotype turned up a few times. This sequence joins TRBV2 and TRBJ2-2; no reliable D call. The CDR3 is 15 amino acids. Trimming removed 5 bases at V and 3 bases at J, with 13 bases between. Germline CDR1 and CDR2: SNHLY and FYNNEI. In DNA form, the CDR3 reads TGTGCCAGCAGTCCCGCGGTGTGGGACACCGGGGAGCTGTTTTTT. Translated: CASSPAVWDTGELFF.

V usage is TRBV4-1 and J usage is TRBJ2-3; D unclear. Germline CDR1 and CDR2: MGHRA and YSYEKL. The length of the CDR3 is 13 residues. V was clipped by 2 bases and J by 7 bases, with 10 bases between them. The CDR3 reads CASSQLRFNTQYF. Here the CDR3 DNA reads TGCGCCAGCAGCCAACTCCGCTTCAATACGCAGTATTTT.

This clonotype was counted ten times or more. CDR3 nucleotide sequence: TGTGCCAGCAGTATTTCCCGGACTAGCGGGACTCGAGCTGAGCAGTTCTTC. Protein product: CASSISRTSGTRAEQFF. The genes are TRBV6-2 or TRBV6-3 and TRBJ2-1, with 12 nucleotides matching TRBD2. After removal of 5 bases from V and 9 bases from J, the junction contained 14 bases not matched to a gene. The CDR3 contains 17 residues. Germline values: CDR1 MNHEY, CDR2 SVGEGT.

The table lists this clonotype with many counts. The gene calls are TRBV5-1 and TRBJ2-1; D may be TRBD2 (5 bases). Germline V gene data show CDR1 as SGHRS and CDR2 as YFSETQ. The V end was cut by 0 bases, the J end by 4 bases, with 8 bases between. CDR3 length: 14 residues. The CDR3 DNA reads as TGCGCCAGCAGCTTGGAGCCGGGGTACAATGAGCAGTTCTTC. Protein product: CASSLEPGYNEQFF. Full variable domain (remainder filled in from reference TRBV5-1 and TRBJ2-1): KAGVTQTPRYLIKTRGQQVTLSCSPISGHRSVSWYQQTPGQGLQFLFEYFSETQRNKGNFPGRFSGRQFSNSRSEMNVSTLELGDSALYLCASSLEPGYNEQFFGPGTRLTVL.

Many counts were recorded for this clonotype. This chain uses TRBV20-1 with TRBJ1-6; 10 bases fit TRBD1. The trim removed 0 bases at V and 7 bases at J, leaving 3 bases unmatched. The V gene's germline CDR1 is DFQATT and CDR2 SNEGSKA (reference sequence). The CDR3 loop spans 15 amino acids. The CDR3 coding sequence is TGCAGTGCTAGAGAACCGGGACAGGGGAATTCACCCCTCCACTTT. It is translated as CSAREPGQGNSPLHF.

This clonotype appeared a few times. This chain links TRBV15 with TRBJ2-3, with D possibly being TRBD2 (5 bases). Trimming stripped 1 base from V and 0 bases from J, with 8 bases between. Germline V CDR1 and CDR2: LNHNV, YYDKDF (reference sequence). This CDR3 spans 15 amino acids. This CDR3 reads CATSRVEESTDTQYF. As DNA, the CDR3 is TGTGCCACCAGCAGAGTGGAGGAAAGCACAGATACGCAGTATTTT.

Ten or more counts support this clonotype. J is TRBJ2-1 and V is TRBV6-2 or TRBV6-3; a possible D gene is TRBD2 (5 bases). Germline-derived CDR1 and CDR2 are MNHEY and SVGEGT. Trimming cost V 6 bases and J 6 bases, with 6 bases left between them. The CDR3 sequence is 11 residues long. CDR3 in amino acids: CASRTINEQFF. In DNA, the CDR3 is TGTGCCAGCAGGACTATCAATGAGCAGTTCTTC.

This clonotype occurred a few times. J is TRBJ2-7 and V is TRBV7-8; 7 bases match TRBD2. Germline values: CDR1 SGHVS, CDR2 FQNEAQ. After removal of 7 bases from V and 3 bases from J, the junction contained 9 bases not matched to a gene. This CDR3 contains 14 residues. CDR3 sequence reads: CASTSSAGVYEQYV. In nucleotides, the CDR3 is TGTGCCAGCACCTCCTCGGCGGGAGTCTACGAGCAGTACGTC.

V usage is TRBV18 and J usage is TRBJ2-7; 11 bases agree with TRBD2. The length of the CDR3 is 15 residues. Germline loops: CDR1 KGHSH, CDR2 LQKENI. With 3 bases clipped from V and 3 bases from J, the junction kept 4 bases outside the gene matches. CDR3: CASSPMTSGIYEQYF. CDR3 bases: TGTGCCAGCTCACCCATGACTAGCGGGATCTACGAGCAGTACTTC.

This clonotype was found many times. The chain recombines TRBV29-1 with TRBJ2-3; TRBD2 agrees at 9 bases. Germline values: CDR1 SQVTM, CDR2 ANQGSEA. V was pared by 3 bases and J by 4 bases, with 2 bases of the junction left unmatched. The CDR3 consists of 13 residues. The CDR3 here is CSVDRTSADTQYF. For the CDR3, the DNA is TGCAGCGTTGACCGGACTAGCGCAGATACGCAGTATTTT.

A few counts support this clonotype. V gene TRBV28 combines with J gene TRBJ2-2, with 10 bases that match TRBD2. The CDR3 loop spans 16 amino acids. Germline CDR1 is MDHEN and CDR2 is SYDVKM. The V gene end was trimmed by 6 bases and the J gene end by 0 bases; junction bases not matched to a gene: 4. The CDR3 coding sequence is TGTGCCAGCAGCCCGGGACTAGCGTCGAACACCGGGGAGCTGTTTTTT. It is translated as CASSPGLASNTGELFF.

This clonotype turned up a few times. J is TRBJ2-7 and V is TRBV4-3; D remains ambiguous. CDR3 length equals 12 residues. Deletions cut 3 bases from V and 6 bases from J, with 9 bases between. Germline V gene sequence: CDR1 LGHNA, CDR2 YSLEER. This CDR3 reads CASSHARVEQYF. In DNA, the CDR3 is TGCGCCAGCAGCCACGCAAGGGTCGAGCAGTACTTC.